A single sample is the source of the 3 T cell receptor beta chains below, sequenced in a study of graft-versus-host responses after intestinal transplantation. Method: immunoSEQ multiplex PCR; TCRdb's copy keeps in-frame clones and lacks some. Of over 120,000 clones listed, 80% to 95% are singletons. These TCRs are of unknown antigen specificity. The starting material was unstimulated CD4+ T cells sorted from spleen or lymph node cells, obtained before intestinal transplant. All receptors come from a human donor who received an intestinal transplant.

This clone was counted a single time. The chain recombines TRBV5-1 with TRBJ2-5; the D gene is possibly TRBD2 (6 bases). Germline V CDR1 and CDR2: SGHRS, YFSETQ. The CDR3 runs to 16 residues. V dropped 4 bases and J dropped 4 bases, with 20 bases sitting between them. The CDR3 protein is CASSPAWSQAGETQYF. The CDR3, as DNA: TGCGCCAGCAGCCCAGCTTGGAGCCAAGCGGGAGAGACCCAGTACTTC. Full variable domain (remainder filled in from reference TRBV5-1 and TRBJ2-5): KAGVTQTPRYLIKTRGQQVTLSCSPISGHRSVSWYQQTPGQGLQFLFEYFSETQRNKGNFPGRFSGRQFSNSRSEMNVSTLELGDSALYLCASSPAWSQAGETQYFGPGTRLLVL.

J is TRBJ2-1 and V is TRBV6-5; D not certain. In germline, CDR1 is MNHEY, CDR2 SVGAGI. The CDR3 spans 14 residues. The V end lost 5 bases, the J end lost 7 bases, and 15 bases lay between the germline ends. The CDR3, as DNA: TGTGCCAGCAGTCCGGTTCGTACTCGGAATGAGCAGTTCTTC. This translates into CASSPVRTRNEQFF.

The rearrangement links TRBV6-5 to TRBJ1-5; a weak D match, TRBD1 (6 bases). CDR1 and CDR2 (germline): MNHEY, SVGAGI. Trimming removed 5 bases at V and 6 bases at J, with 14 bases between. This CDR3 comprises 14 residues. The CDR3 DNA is TGTGCCAGCAGTCAGGGCAGGGGCTTTCAGCCCCAGCATTTT. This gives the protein CASSQGRGFQPQHF.